Reported below is one TCR beta chain. Its antigen is not identified. PCR used 60 Vbeta primers and 13 Jbeta primers. Produced via immunoSEQ multiplex PCR; TCRdb's table is partial and in-frame only. The sample records around 190,000 clones, around nine tenths being singletons. These data are taken from a study of cytomegalovirus exposure and HLA in healthy donors. This CDR3 spans 15 amino acids. CDR1 is MGHRA, CDR2 YSYEKL, per germline. Losses at the gene ends were 3 bases for V and 1 base for J; bases not matched to a gene: 5. Study-level findings and limits: Available immune exposure information covered CMV serostatus only. The authors reported that TCR beta sequences could predict HLA-A and HLA-B alleles. These predictions were accurate for most subjects in the first cohort.

The TCR comes from a woman in her late teens or twenties in good health and CMV-seronegative. The source material was PBMCs. The chain joins TRBV4-1 to TRBJ1-1; 7 bases match TRBD1. The chain's CDR3 is CASSHTGASNTEAFF. The CDR3 region has the DNA TGCGCCAGCAGCCATACAGGGGCTTCGAACACTGAAGCTTTCTTT.